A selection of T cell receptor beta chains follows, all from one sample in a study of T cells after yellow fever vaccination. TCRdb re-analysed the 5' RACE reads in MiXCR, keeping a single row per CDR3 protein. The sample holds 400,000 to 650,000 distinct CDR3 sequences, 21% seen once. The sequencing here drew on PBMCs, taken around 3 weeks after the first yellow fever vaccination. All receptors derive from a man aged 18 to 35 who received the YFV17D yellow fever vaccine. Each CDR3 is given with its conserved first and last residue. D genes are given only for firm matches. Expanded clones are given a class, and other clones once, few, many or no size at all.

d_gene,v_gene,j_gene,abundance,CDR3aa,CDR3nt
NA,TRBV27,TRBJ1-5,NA,CASSSDVFRQPQHF,TGTGCCAGCAGCTCAGACGTCTTCCGGCAGCCCCAGCATTTT
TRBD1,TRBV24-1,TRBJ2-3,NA,CATSEPGQGKTDTQYF,TGTGCCACCAGTGAACCGGGACAGGGGAAGACAGATACGCAGTATTTT
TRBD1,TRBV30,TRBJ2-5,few,CAWSVTGGRETQYF,TGTGCCTGGAGTGTGACAGGGGGACGAGAGACCCAGTACTTC
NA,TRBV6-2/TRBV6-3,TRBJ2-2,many,CASSRDAGELFF,TGTGCCAGCAGCCGGGACGCCGGGGAGCTGTTTTTT
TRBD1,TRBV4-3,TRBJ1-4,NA,CASSQDPGQGAEKLFF,TGCGCCAGCAGCCAAGACCCGGGACAGGGGGCCGAAAAACTGTTTTTT
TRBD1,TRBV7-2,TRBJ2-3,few,CASSDTGVGTDTQYF,TGTGCCAGCAGTGACACAGGGGTCGGCACAGATACGCAGTATTTT
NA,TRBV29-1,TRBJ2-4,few,CSVEEGYIQYF,TGCAGCGTTGAGGAGGGTTACATTCAGTACTTC
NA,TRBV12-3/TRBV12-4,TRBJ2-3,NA,CASSQLGSTDTQYF,TGTGCCAGCAGCCAGTTGGGTTCCACAGATACGCAGTATTTT
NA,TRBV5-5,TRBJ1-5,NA,CASSWASGKGNQPQHF,TGTGCCAGCAGCTGGGCCTCAGGGAAAGGCAATCAGCCCCAGCATTTT
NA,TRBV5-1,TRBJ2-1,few,CASTPGGSVNNEQFF,TGCGCCAGTACACCCGGGGGTTCCGTGAACAATGAGCAGTTCTTC
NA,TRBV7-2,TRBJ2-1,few,CASSRDRRGSYNEQFF,TGTGCCAGCAGTCGGGACAGGCGGGGGTCCTACAATGAGCAGTTCTTC
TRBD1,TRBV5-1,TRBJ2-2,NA,CASSPRTGGNTGELFF,TGCGCCAGCAGCCCACGGACAGGGGGGAACACCGGGGAGCTGTTTTTT
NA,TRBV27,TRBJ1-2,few,CASSFARNYGYTF,TGTGCCAGCAGTTTTGCCCGAAACTATGGCTACACCTTC
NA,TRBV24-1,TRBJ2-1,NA,CATSDSDGSSYNEQFF,TGTGCCACCAGTGATTCGGACGGGAGCTCCTACAATGAGCAGTTCTTC
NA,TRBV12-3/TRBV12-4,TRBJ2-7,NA,CASSWGPTYEQYF,TGTGCCAGCAGTTGGGGGCCGACCTACGAGCAGTACTTC
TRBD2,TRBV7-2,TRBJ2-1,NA,CASSTRTSGGANEQFF,TGTGCCAGCAGCACCCGGACTAGCGGGGGGGCAAATGAGCAGTTCTTC
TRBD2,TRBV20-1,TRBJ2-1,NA,CSASPPGLAGGGQFF,TGCAGTGCTTCACCTCCGGGACTAGCGGGGGGGGGACAGTTCTTC
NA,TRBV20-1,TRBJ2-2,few,CSARDLVGLDTGELFF,TGCAGTGCTAGAGATCTCGTGGGTCTCGACACCGGGGAGCTGTTTTTT
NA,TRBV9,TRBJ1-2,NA,CASSVGQSPNYGYTF,TGTGCCAGCAGCGTAGGACAGTCTCCCAACTATGGCTACACCTTC
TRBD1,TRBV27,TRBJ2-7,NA,CASSNRGMRNEQYF,TGTGCCAGCAGTAACAGGGGTATGAGAAACGAGCAGTACTTC
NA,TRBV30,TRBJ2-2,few,CAWSPSLPNTGELFF,TGTGCCTGGAGTCCCTCACTCCCGAACACCGGGGAGCTGTTTTTT
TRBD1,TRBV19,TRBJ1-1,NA,CASRGGPLVNTEAFF,TGTGCCAGCAGAGGGGGCCCGCTCGTGAACACTGAAGCTTTCTTT
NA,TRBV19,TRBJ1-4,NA,CASSIDGAGGPGEKLFF,TGTGCCAGTAGTATAGACGGCGCCGGGGGCCCCGGTGAAAAACTGTTTTTT
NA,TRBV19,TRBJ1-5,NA,CASTPSERFNQPQHF,TGTGCCAGTACCCCTAGCGAGAGGTTTAATCAGCCCCAGCATTTT
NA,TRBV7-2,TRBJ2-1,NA,CASSLGAGKWDEQFF,TGTGCCAGCAGCTTAGGGGCAGGGAAGTGGGATGAGCAGTTCTTC
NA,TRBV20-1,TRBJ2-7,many,CSARIRGVAGSEQYF,TGCAGTGCTAGGATAAGGGGGGTCGCCGGTAGCGAGCAGTACTTC
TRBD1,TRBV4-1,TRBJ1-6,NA,CASSQGTGERALHF,TGCGCCAGCAGCCAGGGGACAGGGGAGAGAGCCCTCCACTTT
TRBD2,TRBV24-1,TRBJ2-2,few,CATSDNLVGGSTYGELFF,TGTGCCACCAGTGATAACCTCGTGGGGGGGTCAACGTACGGGGAGCTGTTTTTT
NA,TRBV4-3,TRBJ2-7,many,CASSQDKGSSYEQYF,TGCGCCAGCAGCCAAGATAAAGGTTCTTCCTACGAGCAGTACTTC
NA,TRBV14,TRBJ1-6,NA,CASSQVWGARNSPLHF,TGTGCCAGCAGCCAAGTCTGGGGCGCGAGGAATTCACCCCTCCACTTT
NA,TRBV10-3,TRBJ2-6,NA,CAISGTKGLGANVLTF,TGTGCCATCAGTGGTACGAAAGGGCTTGGGGCCAACGTCCTGACTTTC
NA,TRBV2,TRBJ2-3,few,CASFDTDTQYF,TGTGCCAGCTTCGACACAGATACGCAGTATTTT
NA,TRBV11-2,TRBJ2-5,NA,CASSSVGRDGPYQETQYF,TGTGCCAGCAGCTCAGTAGGCCGGGACGGGCCGTACCAAGAGACCCAGTACTTC
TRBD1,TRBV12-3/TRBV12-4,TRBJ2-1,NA,CASSSPTGTTEQFF,TGTGCCAGCAGTTCTCCGACAGGGACGACCGAGCAGTTCTTC
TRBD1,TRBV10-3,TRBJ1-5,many,CAISEYGQGAEAQHF,TGTGCCATCAGTGAGTATGGACAGGGGGCGGAGGCCCAGCATTTT
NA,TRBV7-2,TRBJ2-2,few,CASSQVARGTGELFF,TGTGCCAGCAGCCAGGTAGCCAGAGGCACCGGGGAGCTGTTTTTT
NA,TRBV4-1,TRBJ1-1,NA,CASSQERGKAEAFF,TGCGCCAGCAGCCAAGAACGGGGGAAGGCTGAAGCTTTCTTT
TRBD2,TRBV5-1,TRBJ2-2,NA,CASSLDERGLTGELFF,TGCGCCAGCAGCTTGGATGAGCGGGGTCTGACCGGGGAGCTGTTTTTT
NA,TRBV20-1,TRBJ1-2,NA,CSAREGAGYGYTF,TGCAGTGCTAGAGAGGGGGCTGGCTATGGCTACACCTTC
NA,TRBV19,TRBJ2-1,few,CASSIWAGGEQFF,TGTGCCAGTAGTATATGGGCGGGCGGGGAGCAGTTCTTC
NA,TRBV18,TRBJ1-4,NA,CASSPRSGITNEKLFF,TGTGCCAGCTCACCGCGTTCAGGAATAACTAATGAAAAACTGTTTTTT
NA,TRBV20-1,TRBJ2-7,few,CSASDQNSGTPYEQYF,TGCAGTGCTAGCGATCAAAACTCAGGGACCCCCTACGAGCAGTACTTC
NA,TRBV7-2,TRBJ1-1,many,CASTFEGGGHRAAFF,TGTGCCAGTACGTTCGAGGGAGGGGGACATAGGGCAGCTTTCTTT
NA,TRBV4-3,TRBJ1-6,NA,CASSQDWTNNSPLHF,TGCGCCAGCAGCCAAGACTGGACTAATAATTCACCCCTCCACTTT
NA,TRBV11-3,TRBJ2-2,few,CASSSETGELFF,TGTGCCAGCAGCTCCGAAACCGGGGAGCTGTTTTTT
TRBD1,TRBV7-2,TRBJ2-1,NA,CASSISWTGQNEQFF,TGTGCCAGCAGCATATCTTGGACAGGGCAGAATGAGCAGTTCTTC
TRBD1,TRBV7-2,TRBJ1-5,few,CASSSGTGLRQPQHF,TGTGCCAGCAGCTCCGGGACAGGGCTTCGTCAGCCCCAGCATTTT
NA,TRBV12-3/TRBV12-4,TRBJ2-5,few,CASRRQVQETQYF,TGTGCCAGCAGGCGTCAAGTTCAAGAGACCCAGTACTTC
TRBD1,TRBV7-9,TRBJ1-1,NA,CASSSGTGCVTEAFF,TGTGCCAGCAGCTCCGGGACAGGGTGTGTAACTGAAGCTTTCTTT
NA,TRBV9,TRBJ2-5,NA,CASSPGPQGPQYF,TGTGCCAGCAGCCCGGGACCTCAGGGGCCCCAGTACTTC
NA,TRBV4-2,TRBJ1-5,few,CASSQDEQGGQPQHF,TGTGCCAGCAGCCAAGATGAACAGGGAGGACAGCCCCAGCATTTT
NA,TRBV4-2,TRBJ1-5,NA,CASSRIDGPNQPQHF,TGTGCCAGCAGCCGGATAGACGGCCCAAATCAGCCCCAGCATTTT
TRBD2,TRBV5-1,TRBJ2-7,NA,CASSFGTSGGPYEQYF,TGCGCCAGCAGCTTCGGGACTAGCGGGGGGCCATACGAGCAGTACTTC
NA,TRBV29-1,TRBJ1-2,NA,CSVAHGGSDYGYTF,TGCAGCGTTGCCCACGGAGGGTCGGACTATGGCTACACCTTC
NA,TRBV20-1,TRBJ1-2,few,CSAYSNYGYTF,TGCAGTGCTTACAGTAACTATGGCTACACCTTC